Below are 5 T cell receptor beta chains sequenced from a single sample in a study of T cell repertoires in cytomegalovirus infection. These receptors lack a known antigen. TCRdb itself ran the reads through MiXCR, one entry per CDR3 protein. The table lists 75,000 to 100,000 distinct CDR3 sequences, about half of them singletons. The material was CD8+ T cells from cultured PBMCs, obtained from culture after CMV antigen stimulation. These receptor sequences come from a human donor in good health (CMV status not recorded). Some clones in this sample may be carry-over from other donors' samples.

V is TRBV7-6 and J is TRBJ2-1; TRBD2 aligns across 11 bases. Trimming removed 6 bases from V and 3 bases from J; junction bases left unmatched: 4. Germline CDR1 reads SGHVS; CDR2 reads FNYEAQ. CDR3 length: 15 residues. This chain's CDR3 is CASSTLAGDYNEQFF. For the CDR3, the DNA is TGTGCCAGCAGTACACTAGCGGGGGACTACAATGAGCAGTTCTTC.

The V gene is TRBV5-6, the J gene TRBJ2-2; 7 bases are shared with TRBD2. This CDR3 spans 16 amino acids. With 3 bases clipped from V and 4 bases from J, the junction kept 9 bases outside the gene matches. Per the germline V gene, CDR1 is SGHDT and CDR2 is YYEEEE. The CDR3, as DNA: TGTGCCAGCAGCTCCCGGACTAGAGACTTCACCGGGGAGCTGTTTTTT. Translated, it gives CASSSRTRDFTGELFF.

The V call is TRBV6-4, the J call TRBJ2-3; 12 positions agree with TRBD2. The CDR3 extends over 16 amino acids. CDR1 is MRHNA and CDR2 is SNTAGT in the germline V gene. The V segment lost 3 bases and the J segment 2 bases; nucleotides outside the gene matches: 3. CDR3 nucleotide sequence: TGTGCCAGCAGTGAGACTAGCGGGAGTCCCACAGATACGCAGTATTTT. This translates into CASSETSGSPTDTQYF.

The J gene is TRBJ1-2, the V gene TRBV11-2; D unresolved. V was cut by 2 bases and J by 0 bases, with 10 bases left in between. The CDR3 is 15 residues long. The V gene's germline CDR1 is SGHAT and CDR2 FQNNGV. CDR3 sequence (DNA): TGTGCCAGCAGCTTATCAGGCAGGCCTAACTATGGCTACACCTTC. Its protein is CASSLSGRPNYGYTF.

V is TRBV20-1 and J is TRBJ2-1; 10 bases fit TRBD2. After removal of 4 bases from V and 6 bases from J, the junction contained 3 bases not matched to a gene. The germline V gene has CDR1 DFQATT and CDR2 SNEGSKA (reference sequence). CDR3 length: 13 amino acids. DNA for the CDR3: TGCAGTGCTATTAGCGGGGGGATCAATGAGCAGTTCTTC. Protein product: CSAISGGINEQFF.